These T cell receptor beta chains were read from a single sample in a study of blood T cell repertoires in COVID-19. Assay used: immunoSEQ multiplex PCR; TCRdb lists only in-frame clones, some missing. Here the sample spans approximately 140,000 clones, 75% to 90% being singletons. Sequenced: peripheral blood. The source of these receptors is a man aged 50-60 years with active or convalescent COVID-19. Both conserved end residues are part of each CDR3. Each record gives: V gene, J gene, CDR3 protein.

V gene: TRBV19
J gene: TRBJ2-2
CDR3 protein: CASSTASGGYTFTGELFF

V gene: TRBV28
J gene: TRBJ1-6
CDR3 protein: CASTPPGVYPPLHF

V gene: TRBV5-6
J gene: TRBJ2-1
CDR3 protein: CASSRFEADYNEQFF

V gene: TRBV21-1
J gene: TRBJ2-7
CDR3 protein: CARGTVRTYEQYF

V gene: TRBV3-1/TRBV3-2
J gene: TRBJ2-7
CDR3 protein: CASSQGAYEQYF

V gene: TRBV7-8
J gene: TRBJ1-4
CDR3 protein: CASSLAGTEGEKLFF

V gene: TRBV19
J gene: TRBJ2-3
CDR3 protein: CASSQKTGGTDTQYF

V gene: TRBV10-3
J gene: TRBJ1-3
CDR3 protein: CAISGGVEAGNTIYF

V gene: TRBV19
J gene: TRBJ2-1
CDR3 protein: CASSIGQVYNEQFF

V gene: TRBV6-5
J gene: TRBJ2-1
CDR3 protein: CASSYETSGRNEQFF

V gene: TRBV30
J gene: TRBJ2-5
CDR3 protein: CAWSPSDRVGRTQYF

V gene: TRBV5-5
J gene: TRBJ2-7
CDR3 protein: CASSSSGTSANYEQYF

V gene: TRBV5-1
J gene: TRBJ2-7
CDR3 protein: CASSLDRSYEQYF

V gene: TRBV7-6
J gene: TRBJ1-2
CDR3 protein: CASSLIGDGYTF

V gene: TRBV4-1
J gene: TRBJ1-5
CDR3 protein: CASSSRQSWNQPQHF

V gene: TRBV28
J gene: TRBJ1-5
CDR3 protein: CASILQGTNQPQHF

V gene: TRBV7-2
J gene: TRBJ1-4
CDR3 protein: CASSLTVGDEKLFF

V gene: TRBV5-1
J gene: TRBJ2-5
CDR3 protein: CASSKQGRGNQETQYF

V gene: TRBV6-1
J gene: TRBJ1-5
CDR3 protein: CASSEAPFNQPQHF

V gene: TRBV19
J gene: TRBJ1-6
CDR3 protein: CATSGVSSYNSPLHF

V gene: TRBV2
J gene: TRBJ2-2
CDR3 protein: CASSPQGLDTGELFF

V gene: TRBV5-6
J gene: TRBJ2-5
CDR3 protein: CASSRRGVKETQYF

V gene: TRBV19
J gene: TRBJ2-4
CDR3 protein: CASSLSTGKNIQYF

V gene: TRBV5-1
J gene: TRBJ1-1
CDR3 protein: CASSLDRSNTEAFF

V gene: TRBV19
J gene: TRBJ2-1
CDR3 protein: CASRSGNSGEQFF

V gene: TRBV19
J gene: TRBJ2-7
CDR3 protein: CASSMGGQGSYEQYF

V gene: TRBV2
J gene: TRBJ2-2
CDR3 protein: CASSVGENTGELFF

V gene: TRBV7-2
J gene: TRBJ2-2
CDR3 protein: CASSLTGQGNTGELFF